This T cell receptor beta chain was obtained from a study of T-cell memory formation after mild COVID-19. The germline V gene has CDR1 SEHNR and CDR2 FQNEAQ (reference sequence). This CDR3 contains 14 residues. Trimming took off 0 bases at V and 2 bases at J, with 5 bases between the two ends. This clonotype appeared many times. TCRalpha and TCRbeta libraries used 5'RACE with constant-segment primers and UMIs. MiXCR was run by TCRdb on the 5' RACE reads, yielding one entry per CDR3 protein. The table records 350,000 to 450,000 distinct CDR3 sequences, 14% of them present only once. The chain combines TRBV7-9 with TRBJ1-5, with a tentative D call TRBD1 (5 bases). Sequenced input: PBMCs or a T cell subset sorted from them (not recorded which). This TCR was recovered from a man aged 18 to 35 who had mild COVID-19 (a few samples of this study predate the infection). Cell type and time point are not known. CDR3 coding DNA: TGTGCCAGCAGCTTAGCGACAGGCAATCAGCCCCAGCATTTT. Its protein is CASSLATGNQPQHF.